The rows below give T cell receptor beta chains drawn from one sample of a study of identical twins. TCRdb ran MiXCR on the 5' RACE reads and lists one entry per CDR3 protein. The sample lists about 240,000 distinct CDR3 sequences, roughly 12% occurring once. These records were also assigned to another study, of yellow fever vaccine responses in identical twins.

The sample taken for sequencing was memory (CD45RO+) T cells sorted from blood. The receptors come from a woman under 30 in good health. CDR3s include the opening cysteine and the closing phenylalanine or tryptophan. Fields, in order: V gene, clone size, J gene, D gene, CDR3 DNA, CDR3 protein. A D gene is named only where the DNA matches it firmly. Clone size is shown for a subset of rows, as once, few, many or a class of expanded clone.

TRBV29-1	many	TRBJ2-4	.	TGCAGCGCTCCCCGCGGGCAGGGTCTAGCCAAAAACATTCAGTACTTC	CSAPRGQGLAKNIQYF
TRBV9	.	TRBJ2-7	TRBD2	TGTGCCAGCAGCGTAGGTAGCGGGAGCTGGGAGCAGTACTTC	CASSVGSGSWEQYF
TRBV20-1	few	TRBJ2-1	TRBD1	TGCAGTGCTAGAGCCACAGGGGGAGTCGGGGCCACTTGGGGCAATGAGCAGTTCTTC	CSARATGGVGATWGNEQFF
TRBV20-1	.	TRBJ2-7	.	TGCAGTGCTAGTGGGGCAGGGGAAGAGCAGTACTTC	CSASGAGEEQYF
TRBV27	few	TRBJ2-5	TRBD2	TGTGCCAGCAGTTTATCGATTGCGCGGGGGGGCGCGAGCCAAGAGACCCAGTACTTC	CASSLSIARGGASQETQYF
TRBV11-2	many	TRBJ1-1	.	TGTGCCAGCAGCTTAGACAGGGTGAACACTGAAGCTTTCTTT	CASSLDRVNTEAFF
TRBV11-2	.	TRBJ2-1	.	TGTGCCAGCAGCCCGTTTAATTGGGCTGGCAATGAGCAGTTCTTC	CASSPFNWAGNEQFF
TRBV10-3	.	TRBJ2-1	TRBD1	TGTGCCAGTCGGCCGGACAGGGGGCTTGTTGAGCAGTTCTTC	CASRPDRGLVEQFF
TRBV7-6	.	TRBJ2-1	.	TGTGCCAGCAGCGTCGACCTGAGCTCCTACAATGAGCAGTTCTTC	CASSVDLSSYNEQFF
TRBV11-1	few	TRBJ2-1	TRBD2	TGTGCCAGCAGCTCGCCTACGACAGGCTGGGGACTAGCGGGGGGGCACAATGAGCAGTTCTTC	CASSSPTTGWGLAGGHNEQFF
TRBV10-3	many	TRBJ2-7	.	TGTGCCATCAGTGTAGGGGGGTCTAGCCACGAGCAGTACTTC	CAISVGGSSHEQYF
TRBV7-2	.	TRBJ1-5	.	TGTGCCAGCAGCCCAGGGAAAGGGGTACAGCCCCAGCATTTT	CASSPGKGVQPQHF
TRBV6-5	few	TRBJ1-5	.	TGTGCCAGCAGTTATCCCGCGTGGGGCAATCAGCCCCAGCATTTT	CASSYPAWGNQPQHF
TRBV12-3/TRBV12-4	few	TRBJ1-6	TRBD1	TGTGCCAGCAGGCAAACAGGGGGTATGGCGACACCCCTCCACTTT	CASRQTGGMATPLHF
TRBV12-3/TRBV12-4	many	TRBJ1-1	TRBD1	TGTGCCAGCAGTCCTTTCCGCGGGACAGATGAAGCTTTCTTT	CASSPFRGTDEAFF
TRBV2	.	TRBJ2-2	TRBD2	TGTGCCTGCTGTTTAGTCCTAGCGGGCCTCCAGGGAACCGGGGAGCTGTTTTTT	CACCLVLAGLQGTGELFF
TRBV6-2/TRBV6-3	few	TRBJ1-1	.	TGTGCCAGCAGAGGACAAGCTGAAGCTTTCTTT	CASRGQAEAFF
TRBV4-2	many	TRBJ1-1	.	TGTGCCAGCAGCCACGACATGGAGAACACTGAAGCTTTCTTT	CASSHDMENTEAFF
TRBV3-1	few	TRBJ1-3	.	TGTGCCAGCAGCCAAGTGGGCAGCTCTGGAAACACCATATATTTT	CASSQVGSSGNTIYF
TRBV9	.	TRBJ2-1	.	TGTGCCAGCAGCGTAGAGCTAGTATCTGATGAGCAGTTCTTC	CASSVELVSDEQFF
TRBV19	once	TRBJ2-7	.	TGTGCCAGTAGTTCGTCCGGGATCCCTGATTACGAGCAGTACTTC	CASSSSGIPDYEQYF
TRBV6-2/TRBV6-3	many	TRBJ2-7	.	TGTGCCAGCAGCCGTAGCTCCTACGAGCAGTACTTC	CASSRSSYEQYF
TRBV9	.	TRBJ2-3	TRBD2	TGTGCCAGCAGCGTTTGGGGGGGGACAGATACGCAGTATTTT	CASSVWGGTDTQYF
TRBV29-1	.	TRBJ2-5	.	TGCAGCGTTGAATCACAGAAGCGCGGGGAGCAAGAGACCCAGTACTTC	CSVESQKRGEQETQYF
TRBV6-2/TRBV6-3	few	TRBJ1-5	.	TGTGCCAGCGAGACAGCTAATAGCAATCAGCCCCAGCATTTT	CASETANSNQPQHF
TRBV12-3/TRBV12-4	many	TRBJ2-2	.	TGTGCCAGCAGTTATGCAGGACAAGGAGGCGGGGAGCTGTTTTTT	CASSYAGQGGGELFF
TRBV6-5	.	TRBJ1-6	.	TGTGCCAGCAGTTACTTCGGGCAGAAAGATAATTCACCCCTCCACTTT	CASSYFGQKDNSPLHF
TRBV7-8	many	TRBJ2-5	.	TGTGCCAGCAGCTTACAAGGCAGTGGGGGGACCCAGTACTTC	CASSLQGSGGTQYF
TRBV2	many	TRBJ2-7	.	TGTGCCAGCACGCAGGAAGTAAACCTTCACGAGCAGTACTTC	CASTQEVNLHEQYF
TRBV9	few	TRBJ2-7	.	TGTGCCAGCAGCGTAGGGTCTCAGTTCTACGAGCAGTACTTC	CASSVGSQFYEQYF
TRBV4-2	.	TRBJ2-3	TRBD1	TGTGCCAGCAGCCAAGACCCAGCACAGGGGGCGGGCACAGATACGCAGTATTTT	CASSQDPAQGAGTDTQYF
TRBV7-2	.	TRBJ1-1	.	TGTGCCAGCAGCTTCGGGACCCTGGTCACTGAAGCTTTCTTT	CASSFGTLVTEAFF
TRBV7-8	many	TRBJ2-7	TRBD2	TGTGCCAGCAGCGTAACCGGGACTAGCGCCTACGAGCAGTACTTC	CASSVTGTSAYEQYF
TRBV7-2	.	TRBJ1-2	.	TGTGCCAGCAGCGCAGGGCTGGGTCAGGGATATGGCTACACCTTC	CASSAGLGQGYGYTF
TRBV6-1	few	TRBJ2-3	.	TGTGCCAGCAGCACACAGGGCGTGTTGAACACAGATACGCAGTATTTT	CASSTQGVLNTDTQYF
TRBV3-1	few	TRBJ2-7	TRBD2	TGTGCCAGCAGCCAAGAAGCGGGGACCTACGAGCAGTACTTC	CASSQEAGTYEQYF
TRBV29-1	.	TRBJ2-5	TRBD2	TGCAGCGTGGGGGGGGAGCCACAGACCCAGTACTTC	CSVGGEPQTQYF
TRBV7-9	many	TRBJ2-7	.	TGTGCCAGCAGTCCTATCTCTGGAATGCTAGCGCTCTACGAGCAGTACTTC	CASSPISGMLALYEQYF
TRBV7-8	.	TRBJ1-1	.	TGTGCCAGCAGCTTAGGGCGACAAGGATGGACTGAAGCTTTCTTT	CASSLGRQGWTEAFF
TRBV27	many	TRBJ1-1	TRBD1	TGTGCCAGCAGTTTTGGGACAGGGCTGAACACTGAAGCTTTCTTT	CASSFGTGLNTEAFF
TRBV7-2	few	TRBJ1-1	TRBD1	TGTGCCAGCAGCTTAGCACAGGGGGCAACTGAAGCTTTCTTT	CASSLAQGATEAFF
TRBV20-1	.	TRBJ2-7	.	TGCAGTGCCGGAGACTACGAGCAGTACTTC	CSAGDYEQYF
TRBV20-1	many	TRBJ2-2	TRBD2	TGCAGTGCTAGAGATCCATTGGCGGGGGGCCACACCGGGGAGCTGTTTTTT	CSARDPLAGGHTGELFF
TRBV2	few	TRBJ2-7	.	TGTGCCAGCACCGTCCAGGACTCCTACGAGCAGTACTTC	CASTVQDSYEQYF
TRBV4-3	.	TRBJ2-7	.	TGCGCCAGCAGCCAAGAACCACAGGGAGCCTACGAGCAGTACTTC	CASSQEPQGAYEQYF
TRBV20-1	.	TRBJ1-1	TRBD1	TGCAGTGCTCTACGCAGGGACAGGGGTGGAATGAACACTGAAGCTTTCTTT	CSALRRDRGGMNTEAFF
TRBV30	few	TRBJ2-1	TRBD2	TGTGCCTGGACCACGCTAGCGGGGGACAATGAGCAGTTCTTC	CAWTTLAGDNEQFF
TRBV7-2	many	TRBJ2-1	.	TGTGCCAGCAGCGCTTTTAAGGGCAATGAGCAGTTCTTC	CASSAFKGNEQFF
TRBV7-9	.	TRBJ2-3	TRBD2	TGTGCCAGCAGCTTAGTTCTGGGAGGGACAGATACGCAGTATTTT	CASSLVLGGTDTQYF
TRBV5-1	few	TRBJ2-3	.	TGCGCCAGCAGCTCCCCCGGGCCAGGGGCAGATACGCAGTATTTT	CASSSPGPGADTQYF
TRBV15	few	TRBJ2-3	TRBD2	TGTGCCACCAGCAGAGGGCTAGCGGAGAACACAGATACGCAGTATTTT	CATSRGLAENTDTQYF
TRBV5-5	few	TRBJ1-5	.	TGTGCCAGCAGCTTGGGACCGGAGACAGTTATCAATCAGCCCCAGCATTTT	CASSLGPETVINQPQHF
TRBV5-5	few	TRBJ1-1	.	TGTGCCAGCAGCCCGATTCCACAGGGAGGCACTGAAGCTTTCTTT	CASSPIPQGGTEAFF
TRBV28	many	TRBJ1-1	.	TGTGCCAGCAGGAACACGGCGGGCACTGAAGCTTTCTTT	CASRNTAGTEAFF
TRBV20-1	few	TRBJ1-2	.	TGCAGTGCTAGAGTATTCGAGTTCGCCGGCTACACCTTC	CSARVFEFAGYTF